Sequencing of this TCR beta chain was carried out in a study of blood T cell repertoires in COVID-19. Study background: From the United States, Italy and Spain came samples of acute and convalescent COVID-19. Sample material is recorded as cDNA or gDNA derived from T cells, B-cell-depleted T cells, or PBMCs.

Trimming took off 3 bases at V and 1 base at J, with 15 bases between the two ends. The germline V gene encodes CDR1 MDHEN and CDR2 SYDVKM. The CDR3 has 16 residues. As processed by the authors: By means of reference gene primer amplification, nucleated cell counts were estimated. Clones were sequenced by immunoSEQ multiplex PCR, and TCRdb holds only the in-frame ones, with some missing. V and J calls plus clone size are reproduced from that table; the DNA served to infer D and trimming. The data hold more than 200,000 clones, with 85% to 90% observed a single time. V gene TRBV28 combines with J gene TRBJ2-5; D is unresolved. Sequenced: peripheral blood. The TCR comes from a man aged 50-59 years with COVID-19, enrolled during active disease. The CDR3 bases are TGTGCCAGCAGTTTTCCAGGTGACCAGATCCAAGAGACCCAGTACTTC. Translating gives CASSFPGDQIQETQYF.